These 30 T cell receptor beta chains were sequenced from one sample in a study of cytomegalovirus exposure and HLA in healthy donors. Both 60 Vbeta primers and 13 Jbeta primers went into the PCR. Some clones are missing from TCRdb's copy, which holds only in-frame ones; the method was immunoSEQ multiplex PCR. The data show some 160,000 clones, with 84% seen just once and roughly 6.5% held by the top ten. The sequenced sample was PBMCs. The receptors were sampled from a man in his fifties in good health and CMV-seropositive.

J is TRBJ1-2 and V is TRBV4-1, with 9 bases fitting TRBD1. J gave up 2 bases and V 2 bases, and 0 bases lay outside the gene matches. The CDR3 is 14 residues long. Germline loops: CDR1 MGHRA, CDR2 YSYEKL. The CDR3 nucleotides read TGCGCCAGCAGCCAAACAGGGGGCAACTATGGCTACACCTTC. Residues: CASSQTGGNYGYTF.

The genes are TRBV19 and TRBJ1-5, with D tentatively TRBD1 (6 bases). CDR1 and CDR2 (germline): LNHDA, SQIVND (reference sequence). Trimming pared 7 bases from V and 4 bases from J, leaving 11 bases between. This CDR3 is 13 amino acids long. CDR3 in amino acids: CASMDRLNQPQHF. DNA of the CDR3: TGTGCCAGTATGGACAGATTAAATCAGCCCCAGCATTTT.

The chain uses TRBV7-9 and TRBJ1-4, with TRBD1 matching 10 bases. Germline trimming cut 0 bases from V and 8 bases from J; bases unmatched to any gene: 6. The CDR3 covers 16 residues. CDR1 and CDR2 (germline): SEHNR, FQNEAQ (reference sequence). The chain's CDR3 is CASSLAGTGVEEKLFF. In DNA form, the CDR3 reads TGTGCCAGCAGCTTAGCGGGGACAGGGGTAGAAGAAAAACTGTTTTTT.

This clone was picked up a small number of times. The chain employs TRBV5-1 and TRBJ2-7, with D uncertain. V was clipped by 8 bases and J by 0 bases, with 6 bases between them. Germline V gives CDR1 SGHRS, CDR2 YFSETQ. CDR3 length: 11 amino acids. In DNA form, the CDR3 reads TGCGCCAGGTGGAGCTCCTACGAGCAGTACGTC. Its protein is CARWSSYEQYV.

The rearrangement links TRBV14 to TRBJ2-2, with TRBD1 matching 7 bases. Trimming took 3 bases from V and 0 from J; bases not matched to a gene: 4. This CDR3 is 16 amino acids long. CDR1 SGHDN and CDR2 FVKESK come from the germline V gene. This chain's CDR3 is CASSHPGTANTGELFF. For the CDR3, the DNA is TGTGCCAGCAGCCACCCCGGGACAGCGAACACCGGGGAGCTGTTTTTT.

The chain links TRBV4-2 to TRBJ2-7; D might be TRBD2 (6 bases). From germline, CDR1 is LGHNA and CDR2 YNFKEQ. The V end lost 0 bases, the J end lost 2 bases, and 14 bases lay between the germline ends. This CDR3 spans 16 amino acids. DNA for the CDR3: TGTGCCAGCAGCCAAGACCCTGGGACTGTAGCCTACGAGCAGTACTTC. Amino acid sequence: CASSQDPGTVAYEQYF.

The chain combines TRBV19 with TRBJ2-5, with D maybe TRBD2 (6 bases). Germline CDR1 is LNHDA and CDR2 is SQIVND (reference sequence). V lost 4 bases and J lost 3, with 9 bases in between. The CDR3 has 13 amino acids. CDR3 loop: CASSSGIKETQYF. The CDR3 nucleotides read TGTGCCAGTAGTAGCGGGATAAAAGAGACCCAGTACTTC. Full variable domain (missing parts from reference TRBV19 and TRBJ2-5): DGGITQSPKYLFRKEGQNVTLSCEQNLNHDAMYWYRQDPGQGLRLIYYSQIVNDFQKGDIAEGYSVSREKKESFPLTVTSAQKNPTAFYLCASSSGIKETQYFGPGTRLLVL.

The chain joins TRBV19 to TRBJ2-3, with TRBD1 matching over 8 bases. CDR3 size: 16 residues. Germline CDR1 reads LNHDA; CDR2 reads SQIVND (reference sequence). Unmatched junction bases numbered 10, after V lost 6 bases and J lost 2 bases. Here the CDR3 reads CASRGVDRGPTDTQYF. The CDR3 DNA reads TGTGCCAGTAGGGGGGTAGACAGGGGCCCCACAGATACGCAGTATTTT. The full variable domain, completed using reference TRBV19 and TRBJ2-3, is DGGITQSPKYLFRKEGQNVTLSCEQNLNHDAMYWYRQDPGQGLRLIYYSQIVNDFQKGDIAEGYSVSREKKESFPLTVTSAQKNPTAFYLCASRGVDRGPTDTQYFGPGTRLTVL.

The rearrangement uses TRBV5-1 and TRBJ1-1, with 7 bases aligning to TRBD1. Germline CDR1 and CDR2: SGHRS and YFSETQ. This CDR3 is 14 amino acids long. Germline trimming cut 2 bases from V and 3 bases from J; bases unmatched to any gene: 4. This CDR3 reads CASSFEGADTEAFF. Written as DNA, the CDR3 is TGCGCCAGCAGCTTTGAGGGGGCGGACACTGAAGCTTTCTTT.

The genes are TRBV28 and TRBJ2-1; D perhaps matches TRBD2 (6 bases). The V end was cut by 4 bases, the J end by 4 bases, with 17 bases between. The CDR3 runs to 16 residues. CDR1 is MDHEN and CDR2 is SYDVKM in the germline V gene. CDR3 region: CASSSAGTANYNEQFF. The CDR3 DNA sequence: TGTGCCAGCAGTTCCGCCGGGACTGCGAATTACAATGAGCAGTTCTTC.

This chain connects TRBV7-9 to TRBJ2-2; 7 nucleotides line up with TRBD2. J gave up 0 bases and V 4 bases, and 5 bases lay outside the gene matches. The CDR3 is 16 amino acids. Germline lookup yields CDR1 SEHNR and CDR2 FQNEAQ (reference sequence). The CDR3 protein is CASSSALAANTGELFF. CDR3 sequence (DNA): TGTGCCAGCAGCTCCGCCCTAGCGGCGAACACCGGGGAGCTGTTTTTT.

This clone was counted a few times. The chain recombines TRBV7-9 with TRBJ2-3; 12 positions agree with TRBD2. CDR1 SEHNR and CDR2 FQNEAQ come from the germline V gene (reference sequence). The CDR3 is 17 amino acids. Trimming removed 5 bases from V and 0 bases from J; junction bases left unmatched: 6. The CDR3 is CASSPGTSGPSTDTQYF. CDR3 bases: TGTGCCAGCAGCCCCGGGACTAGCGGGCCTAGCACAGATACGCAGTATTTT.

This clone has only one observation. The chain couples TRBV5-6 to TRBJ2-4; D is perhaps TRBD1 (6 bases). The CDR3 extends over 18 amino acids. With 0 bases removed from V and 0 bases from J, the gap between germline ends came to 16 bases. From germline, CDR1 is SGHDT and CDR2 YYEEEE. The DNA for the CDR3 is TGTGCCAGCAGCTTGGGGGGTCAGGGGTTCTTAGCCAAAAACATTCAGTACTTC. It is translated as CASSLGGQGFLAKNIQYF.

The V call is TRBV27, the J call TRBJ2-1; the match to TRBD2 covers 7 bases. The CDR3 runs 16 residues. CDR1 and CDR2 (germline): MNHEY, SMNVEV (reference sequence). V lost 7 bases to trimming and J lost 3 bases; unmatched junction nucleotides: 12. The CDR3 DNA reads as TGTGCCAGCAAGAGGAGTGCGGGAGACTACTACAATGAGCAGTTCTTC. Its protein product is CASKRSAGDYYNEQFF.

The chain joins TRBV6-5 to TRBJ1-1, with 9 bases fitting TRBD1. The CDR3 sequence is 14 residues long. V gave up 5 bases and J gave up 5 bases; unmatched junction bases: 6. Germline V gives CDR1 MNHEY, CDR2 SVGAGI. CDR3 nucleotides: TGTGCCAGCAGTCTCACAGGGGGCCGAACTGAAGCTTTCTTT. This sequence encodes CASSLTGGRTEAFF.

V gene TRBV19 combines with J gene TRBJ1-2, with a possible D match to TRBD1 (5 bases). Per the germline V gene, CDR1 is LNHDA and CDR2 is SQIVND (reference sequence). The CDR3 extends over 18 amino acids. V lost 3 bases and J 0 bases, leaving 20 bases between the germline ends. The CDR3 DNA follows: TGTGCCAGTAGTATTGTCCGACAGAACAAGCCTACTAACTATGGCTACACCTTC. This encodes CASSIVRQNKPTNYGYTF.

This clone was counted once. The rearrangement links TRBV11-2 to TRBJ1-2; 9 bases fit TRBD1. Germline-derived CDR1 and CDR2 are SGHAT and FQNNGV. This CDR3 is 13 amino acids long. The trim removed 6 bases at V and 8 bases at J, leaving 7 bases unmatched. CDR3 DNA sequence: TGTGCCAGCAGGACAGGGGGGTTGGAGGGCTACACCTTC. Protein: CASRTGGLEGYTF.

The chain combines TRBV27 with TRBJ2-1, with D perhaps matching TRBD2 (6 bases). CDR1 and CDR2 (germline): MNHEY, SMNVEV (reference sequence). This CDR3 is 13 amino acids long. V shed 3 bases and J shed 6 bases, with 9 bases lying between them. CDR3 coding DNA: TGTGCCAGCAGTTTGATGGGGGGCAATGAGCAGTTCTTC. This gives the protein CASSLMGGNEQFF.

This clone was counted a few times. The rearrangement joins TRBV5-1 to TRBJ1-4, with TRBD1 matching over 11 bases. Trimming took 5 bases from V and 7 from J; bases not matched to a gene: 4. Germline V lookup: CDR1 SGHRS, CDR2 YFSETQ. There are 14 residues in the CDR3. CDR3 DNA sequence: TGCGCCAGCAGTTCTGGGACAGGGGGTGAAAAACTGTTTTTT. Its translation: CASSSGTGGEKLFF.

The V gene is TRBV19, the J gene TRBJ2-5, with 15 bases identical to TRBD2. The V gene end was trimmed by 5 bases and the J gene end by 3 bases; junction bases not matched to a gene: 10. CDR3 length equals 18 residues. CDR1 and CDR2 from the germline V gene are LNHDA and SQIVND (reference sequence). CDR3 region: CASSSRTSGGALEETQYF. The CDR3 DNA is TGTGCCAGTAGTTCCCGGACTAGCGGGGGGGCCTTAGAAGAGACCCAGTACTTC. The variable domain in full, with the rest retrieved from reference TRBV19 and TRBJ2-5, is DGGITQSPKYLFRKEGQNVTLSCEQNLNHDAMYWYRQDPGQGLRLIYYSQIVNDFQKGDIAEGYSVSREKKESFPLTVTSAQKNPTAFYLCASSSRTSGGALEETQYFGPGTRLLVL.

The CDR3 region is CAISLGPGGTDNEQFF. CDR3 sequence (DNA): TGTGCCATCAGTCTGGGCCCCGGGGGGACGGACAATGAGCAGTTCTTC. The chain uses TRBV10-3 and TRBJ2-1; 7 nucleotides agree with TRBD2. Germline V gives CDR1 ENHRY, CDR2 SYGVKD. The CDR3 is 16 amino acids. V lost 5 bases, J lost 5 bases, and 12 bases stayed unmatched.

This clone has more than one count but fewer than ten. The V call is TRBV2, the J call TRBJ2-2; 11 bases agree with TRBD2. V lost 6 bases, J lost 5 bases, and 5 bases stayed unmatched. Germline loops: CDR1 SNHLY, CDR2 FYNNEI. CDR3 length equals 15 residues. CDR3 DNA sequence: TGTGCCAGCAGGGAACTAGCGGGAGATACCGGGGAGCTGTTTTTT. Translating gives CASRELAGDTGELFF.

This sequence joins TRBV6-5 and TRBJ2-7; 8 bases align to TRBD1. Germline CDR1 is MNHEY and CDR2 is SVGAGI. The junction had 6 bases not matched to a gene; V was cut back by 4 bases and J by 4 bases. This CDR3 has 14 residues. CDR3 in amino acids: CASSSPTGAYEQYF. In DNA, the CDR3 is TGTGCCAGCAGTTCCCCGACAGGGGCTTACGAGCAGTACTTC.

The chain combines TRBV7-9 with TRBJ2-5; weak D call: TRBD2 (5 bases). The ends were cut back, 1 base at V and 3 bases at J, with 9 bases in the middle. Per germline, CDR1 SEHNR and CDR2 FQNEAQ (reference sequence). This CDR3 is built from 14 residues. CDR3: CASSLVRGKETQYF. The CDR3 bases are TGTGCCAGCAGCTTAGTTAGAGGGAAAGAGACCCAGTACTTC.

In this sample, this clone turned up once. This chain joins TRBV18 and TRBJ2-7; 10 bases are a match to TRBD2. J lost 7 bases, V lost 3 bases, and 6 bases had no gene match. CDR3 size: 14 residues. The germline gives CDR1 KGHSH, CDR2 LQKENI. The CDR3 region has the DNA TGTGCCAGCTCACCCTCGGGACTAGCGATAGAGCAGTACTTC. Residues: CASSPSGLAIEQYF.

V usage is TRBV29-1 and J usage is TRBJ2-2; 7 nucleotides line up with TRBD2. This CDR3 spans 15 amino acids. Trimming at V came to 6 bases and at J to 4 bases, leaving 11 bases not matched to a gene. Germline-derived CDR1 and CDR2 are SQVTM and ANQGSEA. CDR3 sequence (DNA): TGCAGCGTCTCGTTGGCGGGAGATAGCACCGGGGAGCTGTTTTTT. Protein sequence: CSVSLAGDSTGELFF.

The genes are TRBV18 and TRBJ1-2; tentative D call: TRBD1 (6 bases). Germline CDR1 and CDR2: KGHSH and LQKENI. V lost 3 bases to trimming and J lost 6 bases, with 14 bases between them. The CDR3 runs 14 residues. The CDR3 DNA reads as TGTGCCAGCTCACCTCGACAGGACAGTGATGGCTACACCTTC. Amino acid sequence: CASSPRQDSDGYTF.

This rearrangement joins TRBV7-9 to TRBJ1-1, with D possibly being TRBD1 (5 bases). Germline loops: CDR1 SEHNR, CDR2 FQNEAQ (reference sequence). The CDR3 totals 14 residues. V shed 3 bases and J shed 0 bases, with 8 bases lying between them. In DNA, the CDR3 is TGTGCCAGCAGCTTGCCAGGGATGAACACTGAAGCTTTCTTT. It translates to CASSLPGMNTEAFF.

The CDR3 region has the DNA TGTGCCAGCAGCTCCCGACTAGCGGGGGGGCACCCCCTCTCCGAGCAGTACTTC. Amino acids: CASSSRLAGGHPLSEQYF. The chain is built from TRBV11-1 and TRBJ2-7; 14 bases agree with TRBD2. J gave up 6 bases and V 4 bases, and 14 bases lay outside the gene matches. Germline loops: CDR1 SGHAT, CDR2 FQDESV (reference sequence). The CDR3 covers 18 residues.

This clone was seen once. The rearrangement links TRBV6-5 to TRBJ2-2; D perhaps matches TRBD2 (5 bases). The CDR3 runs 15 residues. The V and J ends lost 2 bases and 3 bases respectively, with 10 bases between them. Germline values: CDR1 MNHEY, CDR2 SVGAGI. CDR3 protein: CASSYVRTDTGELFF. CDR3 nucleotide sequence: TGTGCCAGCAGTTACGTACGGACTGACACCGGGGAGCTGTTTTTT.